The 30 T cell receptor beta chains listed next were all sequenced from one sample in a study of T-cell reconstitution after alpha-beta-depleted transplantation in children. Researchers prepared the TCRbeta library using unique molecular identifiers, the study reports. TCRdb used MiXCR to reprocess the PCR reads, holding one entry per CDR3 protein. The sample shows approximately 200,000 distinct CDR3 sequences, 13% to 15% of them seen only once. Sequencing used PBMCs from the stem cell graft donor, obtained from the stem cell graft. The receptors here all came from a human donor who donated a stem cell graft to a child with acute lymphoblastic leukemia.

The chain links TRBV29-1 to TRBJ2-3, with a tentative D call TRBD2 (6 bases). V was trimmed by 5 bases and J by 0 bases, leaving 12 bases between them. The CDR3 spans 14 residues. Germline V lookup: CDR1 SQVTM, CDR2 ANQGSEA. In DNA form, the CDR3 reads TGCAGCGTTAATAGCGGTCCTAGCACAGATACGCAGTATTTT. This encodes CSVNSGPSTDTQYF.

The CDR3 region has the DNA TGTGCCAGCAGCCTTCTAGCGGGAGGCCCAGATACGCAGTATTTT. Residues: CASSLLAGGPDTQYF. The chain employs TRBV5-4 and TRBJ2-3, with TRBD2 identical over 11 bases. Germline lookup yields CDR1 SGHNT and CDR2 YYREEE (reference sequence). The V gene end was trimmed by 4 bases and the J gene end by 4 bases; junction bases not matched to a gene: 5. This CDR3 has 15 residues.

The chain is built from TRBV12-3 or TRBV12-4 and TRBJ2-1, with 7 bases aligning to TRBD2. CDR3 length: 18 amino acids. Trimming removed 3 bases from V and 2 bases from J; junction bases left unmatched: 13. The CDR3 protein is CASSFLTVGGSTYNEQFF. Here the CDR3 DNA reads TGTGCCAGCAGTTTTCTCACTGTTGGCGGGAGTACCTACAATGAGCAGTTCTTC.

This clonotype was seen a few times. The chain combines TRBV7-9 with TRBJ1-2; the match to TRBD1 covers 8 bases. Germline V CDR1 and CDR2: SEHNR, FQNEAQ (reference sequence). With V trimmed by 3 bases and J by 4 bases, 10 bases remained unmatched. CDR3 length: 16 amino acids. The CDR3: CASSFGQGSVGYGYTF. The DNA for the CDR3 is TGTGCCAGCAGCTTCGGACAGGGTTCCGTTGGCTATGGCTACACCTTC.

In this sample, this clonotype turned up many times. This sequence joins TRBV12-3 or TRBV12-4 and TRBJ2-1; 13 bases map to TRBD2. The CDR3 spans 15 residues. The V segment lost 6 bases and the J segment 7 bases; nucleotides outside the gene matches: 6. The CDR3, as DNA: TGTGCCAGCAGACTAAGGACTAGCGGGAGAAATGAGCAGTTCTTC. Protein sequence: CASRLRTSGRNEQFF.

This clonotype was seen at least ten times. The chain is built from TRBV5-1 and TRBJ1-1; D remains unclear. The CDR3 sequence is 14 residues long. V lost 5 bases to trimming and J lost 0 bases, with 11 bases between them. Germline assignment: CDR1 SGHRS and CDR2 YFSETQ. The CDR3 protein is CASRFDRLNTEAFF. Written as DNA, the CDR3 is TGCGCCAGCAGGTTCGACCGACTGAACACTGAAGCTTTCTTT.

This clonotype has ten or more counts. V and J are TRBV5-1 and TRBJ2-7, with 7 bases fitting TRBD2. Germline values: CDR1 SGHRS, CDR2 YFSETQ. Trimming removed 9 bases from V and 4 bases from J; junction bases left unmatched: 16. The CDR3 covers 15 residues. CDR3 coding DNA: TGCGCCACTTCCCCCGAATGGGGGGGATTGTACGAGCAGTACTTC. This encodes CATSPEWGGLYEQYF.

Ten or more counts support this clonotype. The CDR3 bases are TGCAGTGCTACACGACAGGAAATAACGCAGTATTTT. It yields the protein CSATRQEITQYF. This chain joins TRBV20-1 and TRBJ2-3, with TRBD1 as a possible D gene (6 bases). With 4 bases removed from V and 9 bases from J, the gap between germline ends came to 14 bases. The CDR3 is 12 residues long. Germline CDR1 and CDR2: DFQATT and SNEGSKA (reference sequence).

The J gene is TRBJ2-6, the V gene TRBV5-1; a possible D gene is TRBD1 (6 bases). CDR1 and CDR2 (germline): SGHRS, YFSETQ. CDR3 length: 16 residues. Trimming pared 2 bases from V and 2 bases from J, leaving 11 bases between. CDR3 DNA: TGCGCCAGCAGCTTTTCGTCAGGGGCTGGGGCCAACGTCCTGACTTTC. As protein: CASSFSSGAGANVLTF.

This clonotype was detected once. The chain employs TRBV6-5 and TRBJ2-7, with D possibly TRBD2 on 5 matching bases. V was cut by 0 bases and J by 1 base, with 10 bases left in between. Germline-derived CDR1 and CDR2 are MNHEY and SVGAGI. The CDR3 contains 15 residues. In nucleotides, the CDR3 is TGTGCCAGCAGTTACTCCCGGGGAAGGTCCTACGAGCAGTACTTC. Translating gives CASSYSRGRSYEQYF.

This clonotype was detected many times. The chain recombines TRBV5-1 with TRBJ2-7, with a tentative D call TRBD2 (6 bases). Trimming took off 4 bases at V and 3 bases at J, with 11 bases between the two ends. The CDR3 loop spans 13 amino acids. Germline V gene lookup returns CDR1 SGHRS and CDR2 YFSETQ. The chain's CDR3 is CASSRDSHYEQYF. The CDR3 DNA is TGCGCCAGCAGCCGGGACTCCCACTACGAGCAGTACTTC.

At least ten counts were recorded for this clonotype. The V call is TRBV10-3, the J call TRBJ1-5; D unresolved. The V end lost 6 bases, the J end lost 2 bases, and 11 bases lay between the germline ends. The length of the CDR3 is 14 residues. Germline V gives CDR1 ENHRY, CDR2 SYGVKD. The CDR3 sequence: CAISTDLGNQPQHF. In DNA form, the CDR3 reads TGTGCCATCAGCACAGATTTGGGCAATCAGCCCCAGCATTTT.

This clonotype was observed many times. The chain couples TRBV20-1 to TRBJ2-3; D is unresolved. The ends were cut back, 7 bases at V and 0 bases at J, with 17 bases in the middle. The CDR3 consists of 15 residues. CDR1 is DFQATT and CDR2 is SNEGSKA in the germline V gene (reference sequence). CDR3 nucleotide sequence: TGCAGTGTCTCGCCGTTAGCAGCTAGCACAGATACGCAGTATTTT. Its protein is CSVSPLAASTDTQYF.

This clonotype has ten or more counts. The V call is TRBV2, the J call TRBJ1-2; a weak D match, TRBD1 (5 bases). Germline V gene lookup returns CDR1 SNHLY and CDR2 FYNNEI. V gave up 9 bases and J gave up 1 base, with 18 bases separating them. The CDR3 is 15 residues long. Here the CDR3 DNA reads TGTGCCAGTGTTCATGGGCAGGGCGATAACTATGGCTACACCTTC. It is translated as CASVHGQGDNYGYTF.

This clonotype was detected once. The chain links TRBV11-2 to TRBJ1-3; no reliable D call. The V and J ends lost 5 bases and 0 bases respectively, with 11 bases between them. The CDR3 length is 15 residues. Per germline, CDR1 SGHAT and CDR2 FQNNGV. CDR3 loop: CASSPSPGSGNTIYF. CDR3 bases: TGTGCCAGCAGCCCCAGCCCGGGCTCTGGAAACACCATATATTTT.

There are many counts of this clonotype. The chain recombines TRBV7-9 with TRBJ2-7, with TRBD2 matching 7 bases. The J segment lost 12 bases and the V segment lost 2 bases, leaving 13 bases of the junction unmatched. The V gene's germline CDR1 is SEHNR and CDR2 FQNEAQ (reference sequence). CDR3 length equals 14 residues. The CDR3 DNA follows: TGTGCCAGCAGCTTATCTAGCGGAAGCTACGACGCGTACTTC. It specifies CASSLSSGSYDAYF.

This clonotype was observed many times. The genes are TRBV10-3 and TRBJ1-2, with TRBD1 matching over 9 bases. V gave up 0 bases and J gave up 2 bases; unmatched junction bases: 7. Germline assignment: CDR1 ENHRY and CDR2 SYGVKD. CDR3 length equals 17 residues. CDR3 coding DNA: TGTGCCATCAGTGAGTCCCCCCGTACAGGGGGCAACTATGGCTACACCTTC. As protein: CAISESPRTGGNYGYTF.

The J gene is TRBJ2-1, the V gene TRBV5-1; D gene ambiguous. This CDR3 comprises 11 residues. V was shortened by 3 bases and J by 7 bases, with 5 bases between the two germline ends. CDR1 SGHRS and CDR2 YFSETQ come from the germline V gene. Here the CDR3 DNA reads TGCGCCAGCAGCTCAGATAATGAGCAGTTCTTC. This sequence encodes CASSSDNEQFF.

This clonotype was counted ten times or more. The V call is TRBV10-3, the J call TRBJ1-1; TRBD1 matches at 7 bases. The V gene end was trimmed by 3 bases and the J gene end by 1 base; junction bases not matched to a gene: 5. The CDR3 has 15 amino acids. Germline V gene data show CDR1 as ENHRY and CDR2 as SYGVKD. Here the CDR3 reads CAISELGGTNTEAFF. In DNA form, the CDR3 reads TGTGCCATCAGTGAACTAGGGGGCACGAACACTGAAGCTTTCTTT.

As for this clonotype: This may come from a read error, since a much larger clone is one base off. The gene calls are TRBV4-1 and TRBJ2-3; 7 nucleotides agree with TRBD2. Germline-derived CDR1 and CDR2 are MGHRA and YSYEKL. The CDR3 spans 13 residues. Germline trimming cut 5 bases from V and 8 bases from J; bases unmatched to any gene: 7. The CDR3 DNA follows: TGCGCCAGCAGCAAAATTATAGCGGGTACGCAGTATTTT. This codes for CASSKIIAGTQYF.

Ten or more counts support this clonotype. The V gene is TRBV12-3 or TRBV12-4, the J gene TRBJ2-1, with 9 bases aligning to TRBD1. The J segment lost 7 bases and the V segment lost 8 bases, leaving 9 bases of the junction unmatched. The CDR3 runs to 14 residues. The CDR3 DNA reads as TGTGCCAGCTTCGGGACAGGGTCAAGGAATGAGCAGTTCTTC. Translated, it gives CASFGTGSRNEQFF.

This clonotype came up a few times. The genes are TRBV3-1 and TRBJ2-2; D may be TRBD2 (5 bases). The CDR3 sequence is 16 residues long. Trimming removed 1 base from V and 6 bases from J, with 15 bases in between. Germline CDR1 and CDR2: LGHDT and YNNKEL (reference sequence). DNA of the CDR3: TGTGCCAGCAGCCAAGGAGCGGCGCCCGGCGCCGGGGAGCTGTTTTTT. Translation gives CASSQGAAPGAGELFF.

The J gene is TRBJ2-5, the V gene TRBV29-1; tentatively, D is TRBD2 (5 bases). Trimming stripped 4 bases from V and 5 bases from J, with 11 bases between. Germline values: CDR1 SQVTM, CDR2 ANQGSEA. CDR3 length: 12 residues. CDR3 bases: TGCAGCGTTGCTGATCCGGGGGAGACCCAGTACTTC. Translation: CSVADPGETQYF.

This chain uses TRBV7-2 with TRBJ2-5; 7 positions agree with TRBD2. The CDR3 loop spans 15 amino acids. Germline assignment: CDR1 SGHTA and CDR2 FQGNSA. J gave up 5 bases and V 7 bases, and 13 bases lay outside the gene matches. Here the CDR3 reads CASKNRRGSVETQYF. DNA of the CDR3: TGTGCCAGCAAAAACAGACGCGGGAGTGTGGAGACCCAGTACTTC.

This clonotype was picked up many times. The chain recombines TRBV25-1 with TRBJ1-1; possible D gene TRBD1, 5 bases. CDR3 length: 12 amino acids. V lost 6 bases, J lost 7 bases, and 12 bases lay in between. Germline CDR1 reads MGHDK; CDR2 reads SYGVNS. CDR3: CASSPDTREAFF. CDR3 DNA sequence: TGTGCCAGCAGCCCGGACACACGTGAAGCTTTCTTT.

This clonotype showed up many times. The chain carries TRBV7-9 and TRBJ2-1; the match to TRBD2 covers 11 bases. J lost 1 base, V lost 3 bases, and 2 bases had no gene match. CDR1 SEHNR and CDR2 FQNEAQ come from the germline V gene (reference sequence). The CDR3 spans 16 residues. CDR3 loop: CASSFASGRSYNEQFF. In DNA, the CDR3 is TGTGCCAGCAGCTTTGCTAGCGGGAGGTCCTACAATGAGCAGTTCTTC.

This clonotype was seen a few times. The genes are TRBV29-1 and TRBJ1-1, with D perhaps matching TRBD1 (6 bases). CDR3 length: 12 amino acids. Germline assignment: CDR1 SQVTM and CDR2 ANQGSEA. Trimming shortened V by 3 bases and J by 5 bases, and 10 bases separated the two germline ends. The CDR3 sequence is CSVDRGTTEAFF. Written as DNA, the CDR3 is TGCAGCGTTGACAGGGGTACTACTGAAGCTTTCTTT.

There are many counts of this clonotype. This chain links TRBV7-9 with TRBJ1-2, with TRBD1 matching over 8 bases. The CDR3 loop spans 14 amino acids. Germline V gene data show CDR1 as SEHNR and CDR2 as FQNEAQ (reference sequence). J gave up 4 bases and V 7 bases, and 8 bases lay outside the gene matches. The CDR3 loop is CASTHQGAGYGYTF. CDR3 DNA: TGTGCCAGCACCCATCAGGGGGCTGGCTATGGCTACACCTTC.

Many counts were recorded for this clonotype. The chain combines TRBV11-2 with TRBJ1-1; D gene uncertain. V lost 5 bases and J 1 base, leaving 11 bases between the germline ends. Germline CDR1 reads SGHAT; CDR2 reads FQNNGV. The CDR3 runs to 14 residues. The CDR3 nucleotides are TGTGCCAGCAGCGGCCGGGGAGGGAACACTGAAGCTTTCTTT. Residues: CASSGRGGNTEAFF. The full variable domain, its missing parts supplied by reference TRBV11-2 and TRBJ1-1, is EAGVAQSPRYKIIEKRQSVAFWCNPISGHATLYWYQQILGQGPKLLIQFQNNGVVDDSQLPKDRFSAERLKGVDSTLKIQPAKLEDSAVYLCASSGRGGNTEAFFGQGTRLTVV.

The sample holds a few counts of this clonotype. This rearrangement joins TRBV28 to TRBJ2-1; 10 positions match TRBD2. Germline CDR1 reads MDHEN; CDR2 reads SYDVKM. The CDR3 is 15 amino acids. V shed 7 bases and J 7 bases; nucleotides not matched to a gene: 10. The CDR3 protein is CASIEGAGGRNEQFF. Written as DNA, the CDR3 is TGTGCCAGCATCGAAGGAGCGGGAGGGAGGAATGAGCAGTTCTTC.